A single T cell receptor (beta chain) is shown here with its context. Its antigen is still unknown. Base qualities are missing; no much larger clone stands one base away. The record originates from a study of vaccination and CD4 T cells after COVID-19 (dated by TCRdb to 2022 to 2024). As for the study more broadly: Convalescent patients had a positive SARS-CoV-2 result on nasal swab PCR, and of these patients, about ten had mild disease and one had severe disease. The spike-specific CD4+ TCR repertoire was compared before and after mRNA vaccination in approximately 9 COVID-19 convalescent patients and a handful of infection-naive healthy vaccine recipients. The convalescent cohort comprised six males and four females, including two Hispanic individuals, seven Caucasians, two Asians and one multiracial person. Control cultures used a CEFX viral epitope pool as positive control, an HIV-1 Nef peptide pool as negative control, or no peptide. Post-COVID blood samples from convalescent patients were collected a median of about 100 days after diagnosis, with a range of roughly 35 to 161 days. Post-vaccine blood samples were collected a median of about 72 days after the second vaccine dose, ranging from about 13 to 241 days. The cultures were stimulated with overlapping spike peptide pools from SARS-CoV-2 and from the common cold coronaviruses HCoV-NL63, HCoV-OC43 and HCoV-229E. Each participant got two doses of either the Pfizer-BioNTech BNT162b2 vaccine (n=8) or the Moderna mRNA-1273 vaccine (n=2). What the authors observed across the whole study: The study included relatively few convalescent patients and did not analyze early timepoints after natural infection. The median count of SARS-CoV-2-reactive clonotypes went up from around 21 after infection to 30 to 40 after vaccination, although the change was not significant. In convalescent patients, a median approximately 83% of post-vaccine SARS-CoV-2-reactive clones were detected only after vaccination, suggesting vaccine-specific priming. Of the vaccine-specific clones found in convalescent patients, nearly all (304 of 307) were mono-reactive for SARS-CoV-2 spike instead of being cross-reactive with common cold coronaviruses.

The sample's treatment or condition, from its label and the paper: approximately nine-day PBMC culture with coronavirus spike peptide pools or control peptides (ViraFEST assay). To expand antigen-specific T cells with peptide pools and then pick out the expanded clonotypes through TCR sequencing, the study relied on the ViraFEST assay. Positive SARS-CoV-2 PCR tests in the convalescent patients dated from March to December 2020, before Alpha, Beta and Delta variants emerged in the United States. Each well held approximately 2 million PBMCs cultured in IMDM containing about 5% human AB serum and around 10 IU/ml IL-2, with around 9.2 ug/ml peptide pools added. Half of the culture medium was replaced with fresh IL-2-containing medium on days 3 and 7. After 10 days of culture, CD4+ T cells were isolated by negative selection with the EasySep CD4+ T cell isolation kit. Ficoll-Paque Plus gradient centrifugation was used to isolate PBMCs from whole blood, and the isolated PBMCs were then either used fresh or cryopreserved at -140C. Culture conditions were generally each tested in triplicate wells.

Its CDR3 holds 14 amino acids, cysteine through phenylalanine. Only the CDR3 DNA is retained, 42 bases long and in frame from the first base. The germline V gene gives CDR1 as SGHTA and CDR2 as FQGNSA. V loses 5 bases of germline sequence and J loses 0 bases, and the interval between the two ends is 9 bases. The library relied on PCR. TCR sequencing of DNA from cultured CD4+ T cells used the Oncomine TCR Beta short-read assay at the Johns Hopkins FTIC core. The QIAamp micro DNA kit was used to extract genomic DNA from the cultured CD4+ T cells. Oncomine TCR Beta libraries from cultured CD4+ T cells were pooled with unique dual indexes and sequenced on an Illumina iSeq 100. The authors' analysis ran thus. Non-productive sequences were removed, and CDR3s not starting with C, not ending with F or W, or shorter than 7 amino acids were discarded. The MANAFEST web application identified antigen-specific clonotypes by comparing peptide-stimulated wells against reference wells and other culture wells. For a clone to be called positive, the clone needed an FDR below 0.05, an odds ratio above 5, and a productive frequency above 0.1% in at least two of three replicate wells. A clonotype counted as cross-reactive if it showed significant expansion both in the SARS-CoV-2 spike wells and in at least one common cold coronavirus spike condition. CDR3 homology was assessed with Levenshtein distances (stringdist) and unrooted phylogenetic trees (ape) in R version 3.6.1. TCRdb ran its own pipeline on the public reads, namely fastp trimming at Q25 and MiXCR clone calling, and kept in-frame beta chains. When rows share a CDR3 protein, they turn into one entry using the most common DNA and genes. V and J calls and clone size were set by TCRdb, not the authors. This sample comprises approximately 12,000 distinct CDR3 sequences, roughly 44% of them detected only once. The ten biggest clones cover approximately 18% of the sample.

The V gene is TRBV7-2 and the J gene is TRBJ2-3; a weak D assignment points to TRBD1 (5 bases agree). The clonotype originates from a human donor with COVID-19. Specimen: cultured CD4+ T cells from blood. The DNA is as follows: TGTGCCAGCAGCGGGCAGGGTAGCACAGATACGCAGTATTTT. It translates as CASSGQGSTDTQYF.